This T cell receptor beta chain was identified during a study of cytomegalovirus exposure and HLA in healthy donors. CDR1 and CDR2 (germline): MNHEY, SVGAGI. V lost 2 bases and J lost 4; bases outside the gene matches: 2. The CDR3 is 13 amino acids. This PCR relied on a set of 60 Vbeta primers and 13 Jbeta primers. TCRdb's copy holds only in-frame clones and misses some; the assay was immunoSEQ multiplex PCR. The sample lists 150,000 or so clones; 80% were seen once. Sequenced input: PBMCs. The source of this sequence is a woman aged 50 to 60 in good health and CMV-seropositive. The chain uses TRBV6-5 and TRBJ2-7; 7 bases map to TRBD1. CDR3 DNA: TGTGCCAGCAGTTACGAACAGGGGTACGAGCAGTACTTC. This gives the protein CASSYEQGYEQYF.